The next 23 T cell receptor beta chains were all read from a single sample in a study of blood T cell repertoires in COVID-19. This table comes from immunoSEQ multiplex PCR, and its TCRdb copy is limited to in-frame clones, with some not included. Among 180,000 or so clones listed, just over 85% were seen once. The sequencing sample was made of peripheral blood. The receptors derive from a man aged 55-75 years with acute or convalescent COVID-19.

V gene TRBV4-1 combines with J gene TRBJ2-1, with D perhaps TRBD1 (6 bases). The germline V gene encodes CDR1 MGHRA and CDR2 YSYEKL. The CDR3 covers 17 residues. Trimming shortened V by 1 base and J by 2 bases, and 15 bases separated the two germline ends. The CDR3 DNA reads TGCGCCAGCAGCCAAGGGTATATACAGGGAACCTACAATGAGCAGTTCTTC. Translation gives CASSQGYIQGTYNEQFF.

This chain connects TRBV11-2 to TRBJ1-4; possible D gene TRBD1, 5 bases. This CDR3 region has 14 residues. Trimming removed 5 bases from V and 7 bases from J, with 14 bases in between. CDR1 and CDR2 from the germline V gene are SGHAT and FQNNGV. CDR3 in amino acids: CASSLAREAEKLFF. CDR3 in DNA: TGTGCCAGCAGCCTAGCCAGGGAAGCTGAAAAACTGTTTTTT.

The chain links TRBV28 to TRBJ1-1, with 9 bases matching TRBD1. With V trimmed by 4 bases and J by 5 bases, 8 bases remained unmatched. The CDR3 sequence is 15 residues long. CDR1 and CDR2 from the germline V gene are MDHEN and SYDVKM. Here the CDR3 DNA reads TGTGCCAGCAGTTCCCCACAGGGGGCTTGGACTGAAGCTTTCTTT. Residues: CASSSPQGAWTEAFF.

The chain couples TRBV7-8 to TRBJ2-7, with 7 bases identical to TRBD1. Trimming took 5 bases from V and 2 from J; bases not matched to a gene: 6. The CDR3 contains 14 residues. CDR1 is SGHVS, CDR2 FQNEAQ, per germline. In DNA form, the CDR3 reads TGTGCCAGCAGCCCACAGGGGAACGCCTACGAGCAGTACTTC. Protein: CASSPQGNAYEQYF.

This chain joins TRBV5-5 and TRBJ2-7, with 12 nucleotides matching TRBD2. This CDR3 comprises 15 residues. The V and J ends lost 4 bases and 0 bases, in that order; junction bases with no gene match: 2. Germline lookup yields CDR1 SGHKS and CDR2 YYEKEE (reference sequence). The DNA of the CDR3 is TGTGCCAGCAGCCCGACTAGCGGGAGCTCCTACGAGCAGTACTTC. Its translation: CASSPTSGSSYEQYF.

CDR3 DNA: TGTGCCAGCAGCCCGAGGGAGAATAGCAATCAGCCCCAGCATTTT. Amino acids: CASSPRENSNQPQHF. The V call is TRBV7-8, the J call TRBJ1-5; D is unresolved. Trimming left V 5 bases short and J 0 bases short, with 11 bases between. Per germline, CDR1 SGHVS and CDR2 FQNEAQ. The CDR3 has 15 amino acids.

The J gene is TRBJ2-2, the V gene TRBV30; TRBD2 agrees at 13 bases. Germline V gene lookup returns CDR1 GTSNPN and CDR2 SVGIG (reference sequence). The junction had 7 bases not matched to a gene; V was cut back by 5 bases and J by 1 base. The CDR3 is 17 amino acids. The CDR3 DNA reads TGTGCCTGGGGGGGACTAGCGGGAAGTGTGAACACCGGGGAGCTGTTTTTT. As protein: CAWGGLAGSVNTGELFF.

This clone was recorded once. The rearrangement joins TRBV28 to TRBJ1-2; D is uncertain. This CDR3 contains 14 residues. The germline gives CDR1 MDHEN, CDR2 SYDVKM. Trimming took 6 bases from V and 2 from J, leaving 13 bases between them. This chain's CDR3 is CASSPGRTNYGYTF. The CDR3 DNA reads as TGTGCCAGCAGCCCCGGGAGGACCAACTATGGCTACACCTTC.

The genes are TRBV7-3 and TRBJ2-3; weak D call: TRBD2 (6 bases). Trimming took off 3 bases at V and 4 bases at J, with 14 bases between the two ends. This CDR3 comprises 15 residues. The germline V gene has CDR1 SGHTA and CDR2 FQGTGA. The CDR3 region is CASSLGGVVADTQYF. The CDR3 DNA follows: TGTGCCAGCAGCTTGGGGGGAGTTGTGGCAGATACGCAGTATTTT.

This chain joins TRBV5-5 and TRBJ1-3; 10 bases fit TRBD1. CDR1 and CDR2 (germline): SGHKS, YYEKEE (reference sequence). This CDR3 has 16 amino acids. The J segment lost 4 bases and the V segment lost 4 bases, leaving 8 bases of the junction unmatched. CDR3 in amino acids: CASSGPGTGEGNTIYF. The CDR3 bases are TGTGCCAGCAGCGGGCCCGGGACAGGGGAAGGAAACACCATATATTTT.

The chain recombines TRBV28 with TRBJ1-2, with D perhaps TRBD1 (6 bases). CDR1 is MDHEN and CDR2 is SYDVKM in the germline V gene. The CDR3 spans 14 residues. V dropped 5 bases and J dropped 5 bases, with 15 bases sitting between them. The CDR3 nucleotides are TGTGCCAGCAGTCCCACTCAGGGGTGGTATGGCTACACCTTC. This gives the protein CASSPTQGWYGYTF.

The chain has TRBV30 and TRBJ2-7, with 7 bases identical to TRBD1. Germline V CDR1 and CDR2: GTSNPN, SVGIG (reference sequence). J was trimmed by 0 bases and V by 5 bases; bases with no gene match: 7. This CDR3 has 14 residues. The CDR3 DNA reads as TGTGCCTGGGCCCGGACAGGCCGCTCCTACGAGCAGTACTTC. Translated, it gives CAWARTGRSYEQYF.

The rearrangement joins TRBV21-1 to TRBJ2-7; the tabulated D call, TRBD2, remains unverified against the DNA. TRBV21-1 is flagged as a pseudogene. The CDR3 is 17 amino acids. The CDR3 sequence: CASSKEREADLSYEQYF. CDR3 DNA: TGTGCCAGCAGCAAGGAGCGGGAGGCCGATCTTTCCTACGAGCAGTACTTC.

V gene TRBV3-1 (or the pseudogene TRBV3-2) combines with J gene TRBJ2-7; 8 positions agree with TRBD2. The CDR3 sequence is 15 residues long. Per germline, CDR1 LGHDT and CDR2 YNNKEL (reference sequence). The V and J ends lost 4 bases and 3 bases, in that order; junction bases with no gene match: 8. In DNA form, the CDR3 reads TGTGCCAGCAGCCCTCGACTAGCGAACTACTACGAGCAGTACTTC. Residues: CASSPRLANYYEQYF.

Here the CDR3 reads CASSPGQGSPLHF. Here the CDR3 DNA reads TGTGCCAGCAGCCCGGGACAGGGCTCACCCCTCCACTTT. The rearrangement links TRBV28 to TRBJ1-6, with 9 positions matching TRBD1. V shed 6 bases and J 10 bases; nucleotides not matched to a gene: 4. The CDR3 has 13 residues. CDR1 MDHEN and CDR2 SYDVKM come from the germline V gene.

The chain employs TRBV3-1 (or the pseudogene TRBV3-2) and TRBJ1-2; D perhaps matches TRBD1 (5 bases). Trimming took 5 bases from V and 6 from J, leaving 10 bases between them. This CDR3 is 12 amino acids long. CDR1 and CDR2 (germline): LGHDT, YNNKEL (reference sequence). CDR3 sequence (DNA): TGTGCCAGCAGCGCCCGGGGGGATGGCTACACCTTC. This translates into CASSARGDGYTF.

The genes are TRBV5-1 and TRBJ2-5; 8 nucleotides match TRBD2. Germline CDR1 reads SGHRS; CDR2 reads YFSETQ. The CDR3 spans 15 residues. The junction had 3 bases not matched to a gene; V was cut back by 2 bases and J by 0 bases. For the CDR3, the DNA is TGCGCCAGCAGCTTAACTAGCGGTTACCAAGAGACCCAGTACTTC. Amino acid sequence: CASSLTSGYQETQYF.

The chain recombines TRBV19 with TRBJ1-2; 7 nucleotides agree with TRBD1. The CDR3 extends over 14 amino acids. CDR1 is LNHDA and CDR2 is SQIVND in the germline V gene (reference sequence). V trimming: 6 bases; J trimming: 2 bases; junction bases outside the gene matches: 6. CDR3: CASSPAGQNYGYTF. DNA for the CDR3: TGTGCCAGTAGCCCGGCGGGACAGAACTATGGCTACACCTTC.

V usage is TRBV2 and J usage is TRBJ2-7; 15 nucleotides line up with TRBD2. This CDR3 has 17 amino acids. Trimming took 6 bases from V and 7 from J; bases not matched to a gene: 13. CDR1 and CDR2 (germline): SNHLY, FYNNEI. The DNA of the CDR3 is TGTGCCAGCAGAAGGACTAGCGGGAGGGCATCAATCACGGAGCAGTACTTC. Amino acid sequence: CASRRTSGRASITEQYF.

The chain couples TRBV18 to TRBJ2-7; 7 bases map to TRBD1. The CDR3 extends over 15 amino acids. Trimming removed 5 bases from V and 3 bases from J; junction bases left unmatched: 10. Germline V CDR1 and CDR2: KGHSH, LQKENI. For the CDR3, the DNA is TGTGCCAGCTCAAATCCGGGACAGATTGTCTACGAGCAGTACTTC. Translating it yields CASSNPGQIVYEQYF.

The chain couples TRBV10-3 to TRBJ1-2, with 8 bases matching TRBD1. Germline V gene lookup returns CDR1 ENHRY and CDR2 SYGVKD. CDR3 length: 16 residues. The ends lost 5 bases at V and 4 bases at J; junction bases unmatched: 12. In DNA, the CDR3 is TGTGCCATCAGTCCCAACCAAGGACAGGGAGCCTATGGCTACACCTTC. Encoded protein: CAISPNQGQGAYGYTF.

The V and J genes are TRBV9 and TRBJ2-2, with TRBD2 as a possible D gene (6 bases). Germline V gene sequence: CDR1 SGDLS, CDR2 YYNGEE. Trimming pared 1 base from V and 5 bases from J, leaving 12 bases between. The CDR3 totals 15 residues. CDR3 loop: CASSVRAGRTGELFF. The CDR3 nucleotides read TGTGCCAGCAGCGTACGAGCGGGCCGTACCGGGGAGCTGTTTTTT.

This sequence joins TRBV7-2 and TRBJ2-7; no definite D call. From germline, CDR1 is SGHTA and CDR2 FQGNSA. V lost 7 bases to trimming and J lost 7 bases, with 17 bases between them. The CDR3 has 13 residues. The CDR3 bases are TGTGCCAGCACCCGATCCGCCCGGCGGGAGCAGTACTTC. Translation gives CASTRSARREQYF.